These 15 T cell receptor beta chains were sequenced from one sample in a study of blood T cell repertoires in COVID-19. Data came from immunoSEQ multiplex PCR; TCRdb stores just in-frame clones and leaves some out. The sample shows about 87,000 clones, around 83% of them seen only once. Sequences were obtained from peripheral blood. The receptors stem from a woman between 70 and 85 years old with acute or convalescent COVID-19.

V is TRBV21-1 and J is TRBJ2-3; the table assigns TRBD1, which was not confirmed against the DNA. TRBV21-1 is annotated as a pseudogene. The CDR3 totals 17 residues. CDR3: CASSSRDREKYTDTQYF. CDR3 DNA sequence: TGTGCCAGCAGCTCCCGGGACAGGGAAAAATACACAGATACGCAGTATTTT.

The chain's CDR3 is CSAWDTYGYTF. The CDR3, as DNA: TGCAGTGCTTGGGACACTTATGGCTACACCTTC. The chain couples TRBV20-1 to TRBJ1-2; D is perhaps TRBD1 (6 bases). V lost 5 bases and J 5 bases, leaving 9 bases between the germline ends. CDR3 length equals 11 residues. Germline V gene lookup returns CDR1 DFQATT and CDR2 SNEGSKA (reference sequence).

This chain's CDR3 is CASSPLAGQGGQPQHF. The CDR3 nucleotides are TGTGCCAGCTCACCCTTGGCGGGACAGGGAGGACAGCCCCAGCATTTT. This rearrangement joins TRBV18 to TRBJ1-5; 9 positions match TRBD1. The CDR3 runs to 16 residues. CDR1 is KGHSH, CDR2 LQKENI, per germline. V was pared by 3 bases and J by 7 bases, with 10 bases of the junction left unmatched.

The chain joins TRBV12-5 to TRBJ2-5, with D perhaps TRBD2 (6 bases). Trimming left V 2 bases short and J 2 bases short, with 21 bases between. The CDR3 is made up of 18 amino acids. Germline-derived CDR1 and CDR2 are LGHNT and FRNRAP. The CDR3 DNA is TGTGCTAGTGGTTTGACGAAAGATGGGAGGCTATTTCAAGAGACCCAGTACTTC. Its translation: CASGLTKDGRLFQETQYF.

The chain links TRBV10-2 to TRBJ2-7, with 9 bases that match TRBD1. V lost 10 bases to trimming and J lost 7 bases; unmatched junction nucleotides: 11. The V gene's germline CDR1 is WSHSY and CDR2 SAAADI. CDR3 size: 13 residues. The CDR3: CAIEQGAPGEQYF. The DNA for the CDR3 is TGCGCCATTGAACAGGGGGCGCCCGGGGAGCAGTACTTC.

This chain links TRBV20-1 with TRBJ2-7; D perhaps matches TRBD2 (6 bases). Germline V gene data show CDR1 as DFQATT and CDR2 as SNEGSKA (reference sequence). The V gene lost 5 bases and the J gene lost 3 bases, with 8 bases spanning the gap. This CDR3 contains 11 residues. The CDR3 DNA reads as TGCAGTGCTTCGGACTACTACGAGCAGTACTTC. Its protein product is CSASDYYEQYF.

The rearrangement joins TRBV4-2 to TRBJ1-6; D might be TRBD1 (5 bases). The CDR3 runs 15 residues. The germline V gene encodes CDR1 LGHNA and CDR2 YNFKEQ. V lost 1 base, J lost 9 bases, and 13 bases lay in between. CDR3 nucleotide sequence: TGTGCCAGCAGCCAAGTTAGACAGCTTCCTTCACCCCTCCACTTT. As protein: CASSQVRQLPSPLHF.

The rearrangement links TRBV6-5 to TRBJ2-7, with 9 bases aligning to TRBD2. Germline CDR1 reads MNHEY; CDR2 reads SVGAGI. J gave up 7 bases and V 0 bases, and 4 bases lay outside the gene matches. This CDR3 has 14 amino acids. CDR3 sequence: CASSYSILAGEQYF. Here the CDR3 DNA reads TGTGCCAGCAGTTACTCGATTCTAGCGGGGGAGCAGTACTTC.

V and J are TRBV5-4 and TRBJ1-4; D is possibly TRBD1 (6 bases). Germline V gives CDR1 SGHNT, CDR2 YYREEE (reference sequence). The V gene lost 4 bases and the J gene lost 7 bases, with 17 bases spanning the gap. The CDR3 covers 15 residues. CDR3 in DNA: TGTGCCAGCAGCGTTGGACGGGGGGCGGTTGAAAAACTGTTTTTT. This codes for CASSVGRGAVEKLFF.

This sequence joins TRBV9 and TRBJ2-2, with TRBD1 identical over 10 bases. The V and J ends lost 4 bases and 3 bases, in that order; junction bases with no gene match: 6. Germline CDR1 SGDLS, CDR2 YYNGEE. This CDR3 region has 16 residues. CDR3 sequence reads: CASSHPGTGDTGELFF. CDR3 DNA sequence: TGTGCCAGCAGCCACCCCGGGACAGGGGACACCGGGGAGCTGTTTTTT.

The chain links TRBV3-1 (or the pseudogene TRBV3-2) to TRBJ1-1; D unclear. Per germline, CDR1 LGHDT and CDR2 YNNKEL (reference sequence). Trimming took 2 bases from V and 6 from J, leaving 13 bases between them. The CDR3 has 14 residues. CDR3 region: CASSQRVHEAEAFF. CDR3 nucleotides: TGTGCCAGCAGCCAACGGGTCCACGAGGCTGAAGCTTTCTTT.

CDR3 DNA: TGTGCCAGCAGCCCTCGGGCAGGGGCGTCCTACGAGCAGTACTTC. It codes for CASSPRAGASYEQYF. This chain links TRBV3-1 (or the pseudogene TRBV3-2) with TRBJ2-7, with D perhaps matching TRBD1 (6 bases). This CDR3 has 15 residues. Germline CDR1 LGHDT, CDR2 YNNKEL (reference sequence). Trimming left V 4 bases short and J 1 base short, with 14 bases between.

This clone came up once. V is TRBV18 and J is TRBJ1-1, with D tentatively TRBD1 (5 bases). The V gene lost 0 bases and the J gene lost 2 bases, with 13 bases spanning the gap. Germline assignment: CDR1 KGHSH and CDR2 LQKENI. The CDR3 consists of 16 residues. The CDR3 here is CASSPPAGPDNTEAFF. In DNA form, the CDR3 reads TGTGCCAGCTCACCACCGGCAGGGCCTGATAACACTGAAGCTTTCTTT. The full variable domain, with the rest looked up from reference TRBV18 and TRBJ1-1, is NAGVMQNPRHLVRRRGQEARLRCSPMKGHSHVYWYRQLPEEGLKFMVYLQKENIIDESGMPKERFSAEFPKEGPSILRIQQVVRGDSAAYFCASSPPAGPDNTEAFFGQGTRLTVV.

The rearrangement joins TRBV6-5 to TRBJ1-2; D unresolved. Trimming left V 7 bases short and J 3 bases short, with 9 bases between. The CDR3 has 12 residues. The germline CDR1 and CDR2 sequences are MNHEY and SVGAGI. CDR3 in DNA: TGTGCCAGCAAAGGGAGGGACTATGGCTACACCTTC. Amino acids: CASKGRDYGYTF.

The CDR3 loop is CASSQGFYSGNTIYF. As DNA, the CDR3 is TGTGCCAGCAGCCAAGGTTTCTACTCTGGAAACACCATATATTTT. The rearrangement links TRBV3-1 (or the pseudogene TRBV3-2) to TRBJ1-3, with D uncertain. Looked up from germline, CDR1 is LGHDT and CDR2 is YNNKEL (reference sequence). The V gene lost 1 base and the J gene lost 0 bases, with 7 bases spanning the gap. This CDR3 contains 15 residues.